One and the same sample provided the 28 T cell receptor beta chains below, sequenced in a study of shared clonotypes between healthy human individuals (TCRdb year 2020). The library was produced with the immunoSEQ multiplex PCR assay. In its TCRdb copy, this immuneACCESS table keeps in-frame sequences only and misses some clones. Where compared with another copy, unresolved V genes explain less than half of these, and the others have no known cause. In all, the sample holds about half a million clones, and almost 80% of those were seen once. About 12% of the sample is held by the ten biggest clonotypes. Sequencing was done on a sample of PBMCs. The source of these receptors is a woman between 40 and 50 years old in good health. Some clones in this sample may be carry-over from other donors' samples.

With respect to this clone: A far larger clone is one nucleotide away, so this likely arose from a read error. Distinct nucleotide sequences in the sample also encode this CDR3. The J gene is TRBJ1-1, the V gene TRBV30, with a tentative D call TRBD1 (5 bases). CDR1 GTSNPN and CDR2 SVGIG come from the germline V gene (reference sequence). The CDR3 spans 14 residues. The CDR3 DNA reads as TGCGCCTGGAGTGACCGAGGGGTTACCATCTCATCTTTCTTT. Its protein is CAWSDRGVTISSFF.

The chain recombines TRBV19 with TRBJ1-1; possibly TRBD1 for D (6 bases). Per the germline V gene, CDR1 is LNHDA and CDR2 is SQIVND (reference sequence). This CDR3 has 13 residues. The V and J ends lost 6 bases and 3 bases respectively, with 11 bases between them. CDR3: CASRINRDTEAFF. The CDR3 DNA reads TGTGCCAGTAGAATAAACAGGGACACTGAAGCTTTCTTT.

In DNA, the CDR3 is TGTGCCAGCAGCTTAGAATTGACAGGTGTGGACGAGCAGTACTTC. Translating gives CASSLELTGVDEQYF. J is TRBJ2-7 and V is TRBV7-9, with a possible D match to TRBD1 (6 bases). The V gene lost 1 base and the J gene lost 5 bases, with 15 bases spanning the gap. The length of the CDR3 is 15 residues. The germline V gene has CDR1 SEHNR and CDR2 FQNEAQ (reference sequence).

The chain links TRBV18 to TRBJ2-1, with 8 nucleotides matching TRBD1. Germline loops: CDR1 KGHSH, CDR2 LQKENI. V was clipped by 6 bases and J by 10 bases; unmatched bases: 5. This CDR3 comprises 12 residues. DNA for the CDR3: TGTGCCAGCTCCGGACAGGGTTTCGAGCAGTTCTTC. As protein: CASSGQGFEQFF.

The rearrangement uses TRBV7-9 and TRBJ2-5, with 7 bases that match TRBD1. V trimming: 5 bases; J trimming: 1 base; junction bases outside the gene matches: 10. Germline CDR1 SEHNR, CDR2 FQNEAQ (reference sequence). CDR3 size: 16 residues. The CDR3 sequence is CASSPGQATRQETQYF. In nucleotides, the CDR3 is TGTGCCAGCAGCCCCGGACAGGCGACCCGCCAAGAGACCCAGTACTTC.

The V and J genes are TRBV2 and TRBJ1-2; D is unclear. CDR1 is SNHLY and CDR2 is FYNNEI in the germline V gene. The length of the CDR3 is 14 residues. Trimming took off 6 bases at V and 8 bases at J, with 19 bases between the two ends. The DNA of the CDR3 is TGTGCCAGCAGGGATAACCAGTTCTTTTTGGGCTACACCTTC. Protein: CASRDNQFFLGYTF.

The chain couples TRBV6-4 to TRBJ2-2; no definite D call. There are 13 residues in the CDR3. Trimming took off 3 bases at V and 5 bases at J, with 7 bases between the two ends. The germline V gene encodes CDR1 MRHNA and CDR2 SNTAGT. CDR3 in DNA: TGTGCCAGCAGTGAATCTGAAACCGGGGAGCTGTTTTTT. As protein: CASSESETGELFF.

The chain combines TRBV2 with TRBJ2-3; D gene unclear. The CDR3 spans 15 residues. The ends were cut back, 2 bases at V and 2 bases at J, with 11 bases in the middle. Germline V gives CDR1 SNHLY, CDR2 FYNNEI. The CDR3 loop is CASSELQENTDTQYF. The CDR3 DNA sequence: TGTGCCAGCAGTGAATTGCAGGAGAACACAGATACGCAGTATTTT.

This sequence joins TRBV6-6 and TRBJ1-1, with a weak D call TRBD1 (5 bases). Germline assignment: CDR1 MNHNY and CDR2 SVGAGI (reference sequence). CDR3 length equals 14 residues. Trimming pared 8 bases from V and 4 bases from J, leaving 17 bases between. The CDR3 is CASALGGGTTEAFF. DNA of the CDR3: TGTGCCAGCGCTCTCGGCGGGGGTACCACTGAAGCTTTCTTT.

This clone was counted between two and nine times. The J gene is TRBJ2-1, the V gene TRBV2; 12 bases are shared with TRBD2. The CDR3 loop spans 15 amino acids. Germline trimming cut 5 bases from V and 6 bases from J; bases unmatched to any gene: 5. Germline V CDR1 and CDR2: SNHLY, FYNNEI. For the CDR3, the DNA is TGTGCCAGCAGTTCCCGACTAGCGGGAGCCAATGAGCAGTTCTTC. Protein product: CASSSRLAGANEQFF.

The chain links TRBV6-5 to TRBJ1-2, with 7 nucleotides matching TRBD1. The CDR3 is 13 residues long. Trimming took 6 bases from V and 6 from J; bases not matched to a gene: 7. Per the germline V gene, CDR1 is MNHEY and CDR2 is SVGAGI. Here the CDR3 reads CASSRGGGHGYTF. The CDR3 DNA reads TGTGCCAGCAGCCGCGGAGGGGGCCATGGCTACACCTTC.

Comments on this clone: With a far larger clone one base away, a read error is the likely cause. The chain links TRBV6-1 to TRBJ1-2; D ambiguous. Germline loops: CDR1 MNHNS, CDR2 SASEGT. CDR3 length: 15 amino acids. V was clipped by 0 bases and J by 5 bases, with 13 bases between them. The DNA for the CDR3 is TGTGCCAGCAGTGAAGCATCGACCGGCGAGTATGGCTACACCTTC. Encoded protein: CASSEASTGEYGYTF.

The V and J genes are TRBV7-6 and TRBJ1-1; TRBD1 might be the D (5 bases). V lost 1 base, J lost 4 bases, and 10 bases lay in between. The CDR3 spans 14 residues. Germline V lookup: CDR1 SGHVS, CDR2 FNYEAQ. CDR3 bases: TGTGCCAGCAGCTTAGACGTGGGGCTCACTGAAGCTTTCTTT. Translation gives CASSLDVGLTEAFF.

This chain uses TRBV28 with TRBJ1-5, with D possibly being TRBD1 (5 bases). This CDR3 spans 17 amino acids. CDR1 and CDR2 (germline): MDHEN, SYDVKM. V was pared by 8 bases and J by 0 bases, with 20 bases between. The chain's CDR3 is CASRGRGIAYSNQPQHF. The CDR3 DNA is TGTGCCAGCCGGGGTAGGGGAATTGCGTATAGCAATCAGCCCCAGCATTTT.

Turning to this clone: Other nucleotide sequences from this sample produce the same CDR3. The CDR3, as DNA: TGTGCCAGCAGCTTAGGGGCGAGCTATGGCTACACCTTC. It encodes CASSLGASYGYTF. The chain has TRBV7-9 and TRBJ1-2; no firm D call. CDR1 and CDR2 (germline): SEHNR, FQNEAQ (reference sequence). The ends were cut back, 1 base at V and 4 bases at J, with 7 bases in the middle. The CDR3 has 13 amino acids.

The chain joins TRBV19 to TRBJ1-2; D uncertain. Germline CDR1 is LNHDA and CDR2 is SQIVND (reference sequence). Trimming removed 6 bases at V and 2 bases at J, with 10 bases between. CDR3 length equals 13 residues. Here the CDR3 reads CASSYDGNYGYTF. As DNA, the CDR3 is TGTGCCAGTAGCTACGACGGAAACTATGGCTACACCTTC.

The gene calls are TRBV7-2 and TRBJ2-7, with D tentatively TRBD1 or TRBD2 (5 bases each). Trimming removed 2 bases from V and 9 bases from J, with 17 bases in between. The CDR3 length is 14 residues. Germline V gene lookup returns CDR1 SGHTA and CDR2 FQGNSA. This CDR3 reads CASSLKGEPLGQYF. The CDR3 DNA reads as TGTGCCAGCAGCTTAAAAGGGGAGCCCCTCGGGCAGTACTTC.

The CDR3 reads CASSGPGLLSYEQYF. The CDR3 nucleotides are TGTGCCAGCAGTGGGCCGGGACTACTCTCCTACGAGCAGTACTTC. The chain carries TRBV6-1 and TRBJ2-7; 7 nucleotides align to TRBD2. Looked up from germline, CDR1 is MNHNS and CDR2 is SASEGT. The V segment lost 4 bases and the J segment 0 bases; nucleotides outside the gene matches: 6. This CDR3 has 15 amino acids.

Of note for this clone: The sample contains more than one DNA sequence encoding this CDR3. The chain employs TRBV18 and TRBJ2-1, with 13 bases fitting TRBD2. V gave up 3 bases and J gave up 6 bases; unmatched junction bases: 2. Germline CDR1 is KGHSH and CDR2 is LQKENI. CDR3 length: 15 amino acids. DNA of the CDR3: TGTGCCAGCTCACCGGGACTAGCGGGATCCAATGAGCAGTTCTTC. This sequence encodes CASSPGLAGSNEQFF.

Many counts were recorded for this clone. The chain carries TRBV5-1 and TRBJ2-1, with 7 nucleotides matching TRBD1. CDR1 SGHRS and CDR2 YFSETQ come from the germline V gene. V lost 4 bases and J lost 8; bases outside the gene matches: 18. The CDR3 loop spans 17 amino acids. CDR3 nucleotides: TGCGCCAGCAGCCCGCGCCCCTCGGGACAAGGGGGCGATGAGCAGTTCTTC. Its protein is CASSPRPSGQGGDEQFF.

The chain combines TRBV7-8 with TRBJ2-2; TRBD1 matches at 8 bases. Germline V lookup: CDR1 SGHVS, CDR2 FQNEAQ. The junction had 10 bases not matched to a gene; V was cut back by 4 bases and J by 0 bases. The CDR3 totals 18 residues. The CDR3 here is CASSSDRGPLPNTGELFF. For the CDR3, the DNA is TGTGCCAGCAGCTCCGACAGGGGCCCCCTTCCGAACACCGGGGAGCTGTTTTTT. Together with reference TRBV7-8 and TRBJ2-2, the CDR3 gives the full variable domain: GAGVSQSPRYKVAKRGQDVALRCDPISGHVSLFWYQQALGQGPEFLTYFQNEAQLDKSGLPSDRFFAERPEGSVSTLKIQRTQQEDSAVYLCASSSDRGPLPNTGELFFGEGSRLTVL.

The chain employs TRBV27 and TRBJ2-7; TRBD2 agrees at 9 bases. J gave up 7 bases and V 7 bases, and 14 bases lay outside the gene matches. In germline, CDR1 is MNHEY, CDR2 SMNVEV (reference sequence). This CDR3 has 15 residues. For the CDR3, the DNA is TGTGCCAGCACCTCATGGGCTAGCGGGAATAATGAGCAGTACTTC. Its protein is CASTSWASGNNEQYF.

The chain recombines TRBV5-4 with TRBJ1-4; 9 bases are a match to TRBD1. CDR1 is SGHNT and CDR2 is YYREEE in the germline V gene (reference sequence). There are 14 residues in the CDR3. V shed 1 base, J shed 8 bases, and the junction held 3 bases outside the gene matches. This chain's CDR3 is CASSLRTGEEKLFF. The CDR3 DNA reads as TGTGCCAGCAGCTTGAGGACAGGGGAAGAAAAACTGTTTTTT.

The chain joins TRBV5-1 to TRBJ2-1; the match to TRBD1 covers 9 bases. CDR1 and CDR2 (germline): SGHRS, YFSETQ. CDR3 length equals 16 residues. V shed 7 bases, J shed 8 bases, and the junction held 16 bases outside the gene matches. CDR3 loop: CASVPQPGQGIHEQFF. The CDR3 bases are TGCGCCAGCGTCCCACAGCCGGGACAGGGAATACATGAGCAGTTCTTC.

The chain links TRBV6-6 to TRBJ1-1, with 7 bases lining up with TRBD1. Germline trimming cut 6 bases from V and 0 bases from J; bases unmatched to any gene: 4. Germline CDR1 MNHNY, CDR2 SVGAGI (reference sequence). This CDR3 spans 14 amino acids. The CDR3 loop reads CASSSQGVNTEAFF. Here the CDR3 DNA reads TGTGCCAGCAGCTCCCAGGGGGTGAACACTGAAGCTTTCTTT.

This clone was detected a few times. J is TRBJ1-4 and V is TRBV6-1; the D is unclear. Germline CDR1 MNHNS, CDR2 SASEGT. The germline V and J ends were trimmed by 6 bases and 4 bases, with 9 bases remaining between them. The CDR3 is 13 amino acids. CDR3 sequence (DNA): TGTGCCAGCAGCGAGGGCCTTAATGAAAAACTGTTTTTT. Encoded protein: CASSEGLNEKLFF.

The chain carries TRBV5-1 and TRBJ2-7; 11 bases are shared with TRBD2. The CDR3 spans 15 residues. The junction had 7 bases not matched to a gene; V was cut back by 2 bases and J by 6 bases. Per the germline V gene, CDR1 is SGHRS and CDR2 is YFSETQ. The CDR3 DNA reads TGCGCCAGCAGCTTTACTAGCGGGGGTACCGGCGAGCAGTACTTC. This encodes CASSFTSGGTGEQYF.

The rearrangement uses TRBV25-1 and TRBJ2-7, with 9 positions matching TRBD2. The CDR3 covers 14 residues. Germline trimming cut 7 bases from V and 5 bases from J; bases unmatched to any gene: 9. Germline loops: CDR1 MGHDK, CDR2 SYGVNS. CDR3 region: CASNQAGGWDEQYF. In nucleotides, the CDR3 is TGTGCCAGCAATCAAGCGGGAGGATGGGACGAGCAGTACTTC.